The rows below give T cell receptor beta chains drawn from one sample of a study of a mutant IDH1 vaccine in newly diagnosed glioma. Measured with immunoSEQ multiplex PCR; TCRdb has only the in-frame clones, and not every one. The sample records tens of thousands of clones, roughly four fifths being singletons. Sequences were derived from PBMCs, sampled from a glioma patient treated with radiotherapy, temozolomide or both. These TCRs come from a woman aged 45-60 years with glioma. CDR3s include the opening cysteine and the closing phenylalanine or tryptophan. D genes are given only for firm matches. Clone size is stated in some rows and not others, as once, few, many or a class when expanded.

clone size: .
CDR3 length: 13
V gene: TRBV19
J gene: TRBJ1-6
D gene: TRBD1
CDR3 DNA: TGTGCCAGTAAGACAGGGGATAATTCACCCCTCCACTTT
CDR3 protein: CASKTGDNSPLHF

clone size: few
CDR3 length: 14
V gene: TRBV6-1
J gene: TRBJ1-3
D gene: .
CDR3 DNA: TGTGCCAGCAGTGAAGCGGCCTCTGGAAACACCATATATTTT
CDR3 protein: CASSEAASGNTIYF

clone size: .
CDR3 length: 13
V gene: TRBV29-1
J gene: TRBJ2-3
D gene: .
CDR3 DNA: TGCAGCGTTGAGGGGGGTAGGACAGATACGCAGTATTTT
CDR3 protein: CSVEGGRTDTQYF

clone size: .
CDR3 length: 13
V gene: TRBV27
J gene: TRBJ1-1
D gene: .
CDR3 DNA: TGTGCCAGCAGCCAGGACAGAATAGTTGAAGCTTTCTTT
CDR3 protein: CASSQDRIVEAFF

clone size: .
CDR3 length: 14
V gene: TRBV5-1
J gene: TRBJ1-1
D gene: .
CDR3 DNA: TGCGCCAGCAGCTTGGAAGGGTCGGGTACTGAAGCTTTCTTT
CDR3 protein: CASSLEGSGTEAFF

clone size: few
CDR3 length: 12
V gene: TRBV7-9
J gene: TRBJ2-1
D gene: .
CDR3 DNA: TGTGCCAGCAGCTTAGAAGTCACCCAGTGGTTCTTC
CDR3 protein: CASSLEVTQWFF

clone size: few
CDR3 length: 14
V gene: TRBV27
J gene: TRBJ2-3
D gene: .
CDR3 DNA: TGTGCCAGCAGTCTCGGGACAACTTCAGATACGCAGTATTTT
CDR3 protein: CASSLGTTSDTQYF

clone size: .
CDR3 length: 14
V gene: TRBV6-5
J gene: TRBJ1-2
D gene: .
CDR3 DNA: TGTGCCAGCAGTTACTGGCCAGGGAACTATGGCTACACCTTC
CDR3 protein: CASSYWPGNYGYTF

clone size: few
CDR3 length: 13
V gene: TRBV6-5
J gene: TRBJ2-7
D gene: .
CDR3 DNA: TGTGCCAGCAGCCGCTACACAGGGTACGAGCAGTACTTC
CDR3 protein: CASSRYTGYEQYF

clone size: few
CDR3 length: 14
V gene: TRBV6-5
J gene: TRBJ1-5
D gene: .
CDR3 DNA: TGTGCCAGCAGTTCAGGTGGAATACGTCAGCCCCAGCATTTT
CDR3 protein: CASSSGGIRQPQHF